This TCR beta chain was found in a study of blood T cell repertoires in COVID-19. Study in general: Sites across the United States, Italy and Spain contributed samples from acute and convalescent COVID-19. The analysed material was cDNA or gDNA that came from T cells, B-cell-depleted T cells, or PBMCs.

Original processing methods: Cell counts per sample came from amplifying reference gene primers. Produced via immunoSEQ multiplex PCR; TCRdb's table is partial and in-frame only. That table is the source of V, J and clone size, and D and trimming were worked out from the DNA. The sample has under 70,000 clones, 70% to 80% seen once. Trimming removed 0 bases from V and 8 bases from J; junction bases left unmatched: 4. Germline V gene data show CDR1 as SGDLS and CDR2 as YYNGEE. This CDR3 has 13 amino acids. The TCR was taken from a man aged 60 to 69 with acute or convalescent COVID-19. The rearrangement joins TRBV9 to TRBJ1-2; TRBD1 aligns across 7 bases. Sequenced material: peripheral blood. CDR3 in amino acids: CASSVGDRVGYTF. The CDR3 DNA follows: TGTGCCAGCAGCGTAGGAGACAGGGTCGGCTACACCTTC. Variable domain in full (rest from reference TRBV9 and TRBJ1-2): DSGVTQTPKHLITATGQRVTLRCSPRSGDLSVYWYQQSLDQGLQFLIQYYNGEERAKGNILERFSAQQFPDLHSELNLSSLELGDSALYFCASSVGDRVGYTFGSGTRLTVV.